This T cell receptor (beta chain) is drawn from a study of blood T cell repertoires in COVID-19 (dated by TCRdb to the early 2020s). Some background on the complete study: Samples from collaborators originated in the United States, Italy and Spain and spanned both the acute and convalescent phases of COVID-19. The prospective study material was composed of cDNA or gDNA derived from T cells, B-cell-depleted T cells, or PBMCs. Deeply sampled blood TCRbeta repertoires from subjects exposed to, actively infected with, or recovered from COVID-19 were included in the dataset. The repertoires were made available in a free public database intended to serve as a resource for research on the immune response to SARS-CoV-2. Samples came from the ongoing ImmuneRACE study (first 160 participants) plus 1,254 subjects from 6 global collaborators. The sample metadata nearly always contained a de-identified subject ID, COVID-19 status, age in years and sex. HLA class I and class II types, where available, came from metadata supplied by the sample provider rather than from assay-based typing. What the study reported, not specific to this receptor: The quantity of clinical and demographic metadata differed by source and by participant and was supplied without curation.

TCRbeta CDR3 regions were amplified from genomic DNA by means of the immunoSEQ Assay, a bias-controlled multiplex PCR. Processing in the source paper ran as follows. The number of nucleated cells in each sample was estimated from the amplification of reference gene primers within the assay. Sequence reads were collapsed and filtered to measure the absolute abundance of every unique TCRbeta CDR3 rearrangement. Productive Simpson clonality was computed per sample as the square root of Simpson's diversity index over productive rearrangements. The clones in this table, taken by TCRdb from immuneACCESS, are in-frame only. Not every clone is retained; where verified, under half of the shortfall comes from an unresolved V gene, and the cause of the rest is unknown. Clone size and the V and J calls come from that table; the DNA yielded D and trimming. For this sample the table gives a few hundred thousand clones, of which 80% to 90% were detected only once. 2.2% of the sample is in the top ten clones.

On this clone itself: The antigen this receptor binds is unknown. No quality values exist for individual bases; no much larger clone is one base distant. Other DNA sequences in the same sample also yield this CDR3.

In the prospective study, participants were about 18 to 95 years old, resided in 24 geographic areas of the United States, and were enrolled through a virtual design. To assign participants to cohorts, the prospective study relied on clinical history that participants themselves reported in a screening survey and a study questionnaire. ImmuneRACE Cohort 3 recovered participants were defined by two consecutive negative NP/OP PCR tests, healthcare professional clearance, or symptom resolution. Mobile phlebotomists in the prospective study collected whole blood, serum and a nasopharyngeal or oropharyngeal swab from every participant. Participants in the prospective study had the option to provide additional blood draws and questionnaires over an approximately 2-month period. Before DNA extraction, blood samples from the prospective study were shipped at room temperature or frozen. The CDR3 starts with the cysteine, ends with the phenylalanine, and has 17 residues. Of all the DNA, just the CDR3 is kept, 51 bases in frame from base 1.

The sequence derives from a man between 25 and 39 years old who had recovered from COVID-19. The sequence joins TRBV21-1 to TRBJ2-7; TRBD2, as called in the table, went unchecked against the DNA. TRBV21-1 is termed a pseudogene. Specimen: PBMCs or T cells enriched from blood (not recorded which). The DNA is TGTGCCAGCAGCAAAGCGGTAGTTGGCGGACTGATCTACGAGCAGTATTTC. This sequence encodes CASSKAVVGGLIYEQYF.